This T cell receptor (beta chain) was observed in a study of PD-1 blockade in classical Hodgkin lymphoma. About the study: Intravenous infusions of nivolumab 3 mg/kg reached patients every 2 weeks.

The CDR3 loop spans 10 amino acids. V was cut by 7 bases and J by 11 bases, with 11 bases left in between. Looked up from germline, CDR1 is SNHLY and CDR2 is FYNNEI. Patients all relapsed after autologous stem cell transplantation, and there was variation in brentuximab vedotin exposure. Concerning this clone itself: What it binds is not known.

General study results and limits: CD4+ TCR diversity climbed significantly by C4D1, unlike CD8+ TCR diversity.

Profiling relied on immunoSEQ multiplex PCR, and the TCRdb table lists in-frame clones only, not all of them. Of over 25,000 clones listed, approximately 72% are singletons. The chain couples TRBV2 to TRBJ1-1; TRBD1 might be the D (5 bases). The sequence was collected from a human donor with classical Hodgkin lymphoma. The sample consisted of peripheral blood mononuclear cells (PBMCs), taken before the second cycle of nivolumab. Here the CDR3 DNA reads TGTGCCAGCAATACACGGGGGGCTTTCTTT. Residues: CASNTRGAFF.